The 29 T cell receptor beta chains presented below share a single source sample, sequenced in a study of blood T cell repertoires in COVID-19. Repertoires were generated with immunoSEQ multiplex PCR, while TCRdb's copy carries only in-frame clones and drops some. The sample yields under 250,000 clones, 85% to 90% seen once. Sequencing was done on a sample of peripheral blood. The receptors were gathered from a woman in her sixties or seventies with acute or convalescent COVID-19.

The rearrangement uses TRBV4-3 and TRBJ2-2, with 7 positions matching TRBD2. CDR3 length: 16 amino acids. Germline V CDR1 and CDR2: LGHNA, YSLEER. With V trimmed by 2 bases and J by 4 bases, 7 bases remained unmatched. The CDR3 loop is CASSQRASGSTGELFF. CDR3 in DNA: TGCGCCAGCAGCCAAAGGGCTAGCGGAAGCACCGGGGAGCTGTTTTTT.

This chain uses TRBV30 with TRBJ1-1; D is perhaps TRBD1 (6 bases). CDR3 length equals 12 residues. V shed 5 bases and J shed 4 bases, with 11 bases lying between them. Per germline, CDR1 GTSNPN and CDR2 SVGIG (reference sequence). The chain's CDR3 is CAWDIRGTEAFF. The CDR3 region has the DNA TGTGCCTGGGATATCAGGGGCACTGAAGCTTTCTTT.

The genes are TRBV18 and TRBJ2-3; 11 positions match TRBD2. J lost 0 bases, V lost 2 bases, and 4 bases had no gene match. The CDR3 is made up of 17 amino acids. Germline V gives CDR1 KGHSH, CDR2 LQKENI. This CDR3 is CASSPGLAGSSTDTQYF. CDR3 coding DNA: TGTGCCAGCTCACCAGGACTAGCGGGCTCTAGCACAGATACGCAGTATTTT.

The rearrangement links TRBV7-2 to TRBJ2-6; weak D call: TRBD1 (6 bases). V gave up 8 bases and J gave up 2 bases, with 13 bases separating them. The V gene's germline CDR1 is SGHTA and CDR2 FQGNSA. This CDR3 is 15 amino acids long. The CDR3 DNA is TGTGCCAGCGGACAGTCACTCACTGGGGCCAACGTCCTGACTTTC. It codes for CASGQSLTGANVLTF.

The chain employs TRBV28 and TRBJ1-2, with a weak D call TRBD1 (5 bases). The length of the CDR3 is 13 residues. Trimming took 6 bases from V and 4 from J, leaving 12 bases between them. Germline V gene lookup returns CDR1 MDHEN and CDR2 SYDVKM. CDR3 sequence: CASSSPGGYGYTF. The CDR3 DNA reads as TGTGCCAGCAGCTCCCCGGGGGGCTATGGCTACACCTTC.

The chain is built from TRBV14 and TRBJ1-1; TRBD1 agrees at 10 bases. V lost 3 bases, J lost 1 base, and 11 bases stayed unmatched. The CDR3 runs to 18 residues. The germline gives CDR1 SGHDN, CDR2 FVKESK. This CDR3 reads CASSQPGQGTSSNTEAFF. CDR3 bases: TGTGCCAGCAGCCAGCCGGGACAGGGGACCTCTTCGAACACTGAAGCTTTCTTT.

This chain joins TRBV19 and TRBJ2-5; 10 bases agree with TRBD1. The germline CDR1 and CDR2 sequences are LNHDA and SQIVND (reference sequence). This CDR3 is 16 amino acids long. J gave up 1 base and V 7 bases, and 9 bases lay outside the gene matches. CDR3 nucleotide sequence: TGTGCCAGTAATGTGGGGACAGGGGCCGTCCAAGAGACCCAGTACTTC. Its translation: CASNVGTGAVQETQYF. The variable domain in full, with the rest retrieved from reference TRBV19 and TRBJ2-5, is DGGITQSPKYLFRKEGQNVTLSCEQNLNHDAMYWYRQDPGQGLRLIYYSQIVNDFQKGDIAEGYSVSREKKESFPLTVTSAQKNPTAFYLCASNVGTGAVQETQYFGPGTRLLVL.

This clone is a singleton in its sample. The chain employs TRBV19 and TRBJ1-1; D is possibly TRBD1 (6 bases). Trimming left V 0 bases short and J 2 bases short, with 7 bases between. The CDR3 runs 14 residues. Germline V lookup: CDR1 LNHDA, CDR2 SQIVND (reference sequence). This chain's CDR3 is CASSIDRGNTEAFF. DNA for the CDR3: TGTGCCAGTAGTATAGACAGGGGTAACACTGAAGCTTTCTTT.

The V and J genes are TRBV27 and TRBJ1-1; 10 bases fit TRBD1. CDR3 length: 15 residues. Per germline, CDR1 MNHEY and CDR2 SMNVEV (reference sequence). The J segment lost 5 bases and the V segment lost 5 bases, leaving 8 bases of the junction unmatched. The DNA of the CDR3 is TGTGCCAGCAGTCCCCATAGACAGGGGGCGACTGAAGCTTTCTTT. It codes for CASSPHRQGATEAFF.

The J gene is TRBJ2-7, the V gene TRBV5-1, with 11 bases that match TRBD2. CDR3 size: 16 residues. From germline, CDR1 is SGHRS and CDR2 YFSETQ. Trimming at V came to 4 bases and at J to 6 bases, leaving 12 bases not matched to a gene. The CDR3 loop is CASSPLAGGDGGEQYF. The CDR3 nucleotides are TGCGCCAGCAGCCCCCTAGCGGGAGGCGATGGTGGCGAGCAGTACTTC.

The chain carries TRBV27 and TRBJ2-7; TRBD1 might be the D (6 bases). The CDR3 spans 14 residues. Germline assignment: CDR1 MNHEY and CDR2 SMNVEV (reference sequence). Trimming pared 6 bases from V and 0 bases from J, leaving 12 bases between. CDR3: CASRPGTSSYEQYF. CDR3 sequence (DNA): TGTGCCAGCAGGCCCGGGACAAGCTCCTACGAGCAGTACTTC.

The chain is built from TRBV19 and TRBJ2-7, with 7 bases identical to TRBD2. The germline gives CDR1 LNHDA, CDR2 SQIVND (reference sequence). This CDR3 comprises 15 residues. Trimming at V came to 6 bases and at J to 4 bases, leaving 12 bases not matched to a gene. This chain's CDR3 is CASRKGDYPDYEQYF. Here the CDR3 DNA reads TGTGCCAGTAGAAAAGGGGACTACCCCGATTACGAGCAGTACTTC.

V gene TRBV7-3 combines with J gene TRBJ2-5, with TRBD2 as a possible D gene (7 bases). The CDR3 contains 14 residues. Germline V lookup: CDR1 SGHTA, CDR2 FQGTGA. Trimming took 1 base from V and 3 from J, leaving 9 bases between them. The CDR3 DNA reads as TGTGCCAGCAGCTTAAGAGGGGGGGAAGAGACCCAGTACTTC. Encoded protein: CASSLRGGEETQYF.

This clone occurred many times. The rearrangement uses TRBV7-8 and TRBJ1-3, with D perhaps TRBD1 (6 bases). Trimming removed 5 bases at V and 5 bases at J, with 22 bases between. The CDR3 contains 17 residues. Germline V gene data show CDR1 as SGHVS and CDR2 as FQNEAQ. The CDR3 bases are TGTGCCAGCAGCCCCACCCGTCACAGGGATAAAAGAAACACCATATATTTT. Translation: CASSPTRHRDKRNTIYF.

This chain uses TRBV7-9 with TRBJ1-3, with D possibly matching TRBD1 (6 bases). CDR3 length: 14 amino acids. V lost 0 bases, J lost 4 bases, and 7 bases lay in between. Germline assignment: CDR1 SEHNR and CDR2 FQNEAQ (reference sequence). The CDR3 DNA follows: TGTGCCAGCAGCTTAGCCGGGACAGGAAACACCATATATTTT. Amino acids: CASSLAGTGNTIYF.

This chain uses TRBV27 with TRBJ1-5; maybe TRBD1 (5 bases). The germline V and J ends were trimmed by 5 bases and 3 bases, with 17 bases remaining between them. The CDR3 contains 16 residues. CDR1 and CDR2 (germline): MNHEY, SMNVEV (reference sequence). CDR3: CASSPRQKGNNQPQHF. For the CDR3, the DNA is TGTGCCAGCAGTCCCCGACAGAAAGGCAACAATCAGCCCCAGCATTTT.

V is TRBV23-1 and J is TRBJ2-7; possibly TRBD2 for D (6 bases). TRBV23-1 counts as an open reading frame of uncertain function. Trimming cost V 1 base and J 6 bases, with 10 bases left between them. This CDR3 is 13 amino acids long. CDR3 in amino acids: CASSQWGVSEQYF. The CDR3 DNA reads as TGCGCCAGCAGTCAATGGGGGGTAAGCGAGCAGTACTTC.

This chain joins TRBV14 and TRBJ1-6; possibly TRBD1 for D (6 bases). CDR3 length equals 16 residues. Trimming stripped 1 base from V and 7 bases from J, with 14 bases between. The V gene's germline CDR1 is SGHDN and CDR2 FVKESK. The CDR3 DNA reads TGTGCCAGCAGCCAAGGTACAGGGATGAGAAATTCACCCCTCCACTTT. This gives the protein CASSQGTGMRNSPLHF.

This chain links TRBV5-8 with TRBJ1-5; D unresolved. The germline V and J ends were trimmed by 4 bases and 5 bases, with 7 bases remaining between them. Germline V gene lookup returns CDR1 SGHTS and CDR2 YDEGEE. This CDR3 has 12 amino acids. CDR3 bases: TGTGCCAGCAGCCGCCAGTATCAGCCCCAGCATTTT. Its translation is CASSRQYQPQHF. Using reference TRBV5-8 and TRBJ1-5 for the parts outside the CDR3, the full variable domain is EAGVTQSPTHLIKTRGQQATLRCSPISGHTSVYWYQQALGLGLQFLLWYDEGEERNRGNFPPRFSGRQFPNYSSELNVNALELEDSALYLCASSRQYQPQHFGDGTRLSIL.

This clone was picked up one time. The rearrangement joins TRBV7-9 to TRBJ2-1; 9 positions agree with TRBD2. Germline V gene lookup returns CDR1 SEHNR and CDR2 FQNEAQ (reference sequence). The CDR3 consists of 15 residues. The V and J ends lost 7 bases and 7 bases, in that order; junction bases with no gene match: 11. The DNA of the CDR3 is TGTGCCAGCAACCGAGCGGGGGGATTGAGGAATGAGCAGTTCTTC. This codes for CASNRAGGLRNEQFF.

In DNA, the CDR3 is TGTGCCACCAAATACGGGACTAGCGGGAGTTTCAATGAGCAGTTCTTC. It translates to CATKYGTSGSFNEQFF. The V call is TRBV24-1, the J call TRBJ2-1; 14 bases fit TRBD2. Germline CDR1 KGHDR, CDR2 SFDVKD. Trimming removed 8 bases from V and 6 bases from J; junction bases left unmatched: 8. There are 16 residues in the CDR3.

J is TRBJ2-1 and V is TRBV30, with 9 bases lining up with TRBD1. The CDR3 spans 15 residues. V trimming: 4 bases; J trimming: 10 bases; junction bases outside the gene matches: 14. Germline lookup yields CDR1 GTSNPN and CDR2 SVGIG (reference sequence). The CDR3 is CAWTPGTGRSKEQFF. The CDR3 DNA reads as TGTGCCTGGACCCCCGGGACAGGGAGGTCCAAAGAGCAGTTCTTC.

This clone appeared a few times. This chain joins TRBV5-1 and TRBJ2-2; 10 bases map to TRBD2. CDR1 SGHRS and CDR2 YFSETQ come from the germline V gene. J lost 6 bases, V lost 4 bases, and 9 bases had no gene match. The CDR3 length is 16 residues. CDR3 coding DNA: TGCGCCAGCAGCCAAATAGCGGGAGGTCGTTCCGGGGAGCTGTTTTTT. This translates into CASSQIAGGRSGELFF.

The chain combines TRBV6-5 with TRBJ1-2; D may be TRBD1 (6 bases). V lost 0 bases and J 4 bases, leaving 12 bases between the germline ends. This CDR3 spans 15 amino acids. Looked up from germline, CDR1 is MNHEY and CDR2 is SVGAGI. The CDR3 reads CASSYSFGGAYGYTF. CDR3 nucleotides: TGTGCCAGCAGTTACTCGTTCGGGGGGGCCTATGGCTACACCTTC.

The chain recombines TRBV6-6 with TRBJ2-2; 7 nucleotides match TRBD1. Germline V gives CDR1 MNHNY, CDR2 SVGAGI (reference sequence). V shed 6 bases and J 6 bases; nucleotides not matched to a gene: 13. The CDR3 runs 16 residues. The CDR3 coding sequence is TGTGCCAGCAGACGGCCGGACAGGAGGCTCGCCGGGGAGCTGTTTTTT. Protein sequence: CASRRPDRRLAGELFF.

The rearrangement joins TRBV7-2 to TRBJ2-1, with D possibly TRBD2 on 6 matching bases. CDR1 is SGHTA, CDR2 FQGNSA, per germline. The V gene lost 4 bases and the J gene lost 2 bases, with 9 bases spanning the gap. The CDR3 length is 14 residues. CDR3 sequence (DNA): TGTGCCAGCAGCTCCGGGAGCGCCTACAATGAGCAGTTCTTC. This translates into CASSSGSAYNEQFF. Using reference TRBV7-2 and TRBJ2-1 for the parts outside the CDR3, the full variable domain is GAGVSQSPSNKVTEKGKDVELRCDPISGHTALYWYRQSLGQGLEFLIYFQGNSAPDKSGLPSDRFSAERTGGSVSTLTIQRTQQEDSAVYLCASSSGSAYNEQFFGPGTRLTVL.

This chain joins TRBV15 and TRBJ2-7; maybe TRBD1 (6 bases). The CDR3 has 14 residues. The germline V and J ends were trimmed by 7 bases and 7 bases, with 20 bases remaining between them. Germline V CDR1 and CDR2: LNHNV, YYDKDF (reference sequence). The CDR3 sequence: CATTQGPFVEEQYF. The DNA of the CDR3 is TGTGCCACCACCCAGGGGCCCTTTGTAGAAGAGCAGTACTTC.

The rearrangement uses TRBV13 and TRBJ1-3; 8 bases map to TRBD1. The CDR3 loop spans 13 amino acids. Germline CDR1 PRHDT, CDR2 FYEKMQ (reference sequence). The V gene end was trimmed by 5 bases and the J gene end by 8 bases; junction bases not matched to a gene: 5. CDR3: CASSPQGDYTIYF. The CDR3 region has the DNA TGTGCCAGCAGCCCACAGGGGGATTACACCATATATTTT. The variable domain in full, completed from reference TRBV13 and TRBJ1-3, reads AAGVIQSPRHLIKEKRETATLKCYPIPRHDTVYWYQQGPGQDPQFLISFYEKMQSDKGSIPDRFSAQQFSDYHSELNMSSLELGDSALYFCASSPQGDYTIYFGEGSWLTVV.

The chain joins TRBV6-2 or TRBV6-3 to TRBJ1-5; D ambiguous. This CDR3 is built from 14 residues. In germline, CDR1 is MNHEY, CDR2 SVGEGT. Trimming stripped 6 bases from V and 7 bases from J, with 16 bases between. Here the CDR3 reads CASSTNGLGQPQHF. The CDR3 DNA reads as TGTGCCAGCAGCACGAACGGGTTAGGACAGCCCCAGCATTTT.